This paragraph reports one T cell receptor (beta chain). The target of this receptor is not known. Base qualities are not recorded, but no much larger clone differs from it by a single base. Ophthalmopathy patients had moderately to severely active disease, with a Clinical Activity Score of 3 or more, a NOSPECS grade of 4 or more, and a disease duration of less than 3 months. Any patient with an uncontrolled infection, another autoimmune disease, pregnancy or lactation was excluded. Diagnoses were based on clinical symptoms, serum thyroxine and TRAb, thyroid ultrasound and orbital computed tomography. Ficoll-Paque density gradient centrifugation was used to isolate PBMCs from 8.5 to 10 ml of fresh peripheral blood. Total RNA was extracted with Trizol reagent, and quality was checked on an Agilent 2100 Bioanalyzer. The data are from a study of T cells in Graves' hyperthyroidism and ophthalmopathy (dated by TCRdb to between 2018 and 2021). Turning to the overall study: Peripheral blood was sampled at the time of initial diagnosis, prior to any treatment. A discovery cohort of around 100 patients, about 40 with Graves' ophthalmopathy and approximately 55 with stable Graves' hyperthyroidism, was used to find distinguishing TCR V-J signatures. In several Graves' hyperthyroidism patients, the study also compared T-cell repertoires from thyroid tissue with T-cell repertoires from blood. After sampling, hyperthyroidism patients received methimazole starting at 30 mg daily, and ophthalmopathy patients received high-dose intravenous methylprednisolone. The paper describes TCR Vbeta CDR3 sequencing of about 140 peripheral blood samples, made up of some 40 ophthalmopathy patients, more than 70 hyperthyroidism patients and roughly 17 progressor patients. Prospective prediction of ophthalmopathy was tested in an independent validation cohort consisting of roughly 19 hyperthyroidism patients and around 16 patients who later progressed to ophthalmopathy. The roughly 94 discovery patients were randomly split 7:3 into training and test sets.

CDR1 and CDR2, per the germline V gene, are SGHDN and FVKESK. Taken from cysteine to phenylalanine, the CDR3 has 15 residues. CDR3 DNA only is kept here, 45 bases in frame from base 1. Between the V and J ends, shortened by 1 base and 0 bases respectively, the junction contains 9 bases. The paper's findings and limits, for the study overall: In validation, the model predicted progression to ophthalmopathy with 55% to 71% sensitivity and about 72% specificity, a median of approximately 6.7 months before onset. Sample size was not statistically predetermined, and investigators were not blinded to group allocation. Blood samples also contained most of the expanded thyroid clonotypes (frequency above 0.001), which suggests that blood repertoires may reflect thyroid immune responses. Ophthalmopathy was separated from stable hyperthyroidism by a 13 V-J signature model, with 85% to 90% sensitivity and 81% to 82% specificity obtained in cross-validation and 80%/75% obtained in testing.

The TCR beta CDR3 regions were amplified from the RNA transcripts. For the first round of RT-PCR on the TCR CDR3, the HTBI primer set was used together with the Qiagen OneStep RT-PCR kit. Libraries were constructed in a second round of multiplex PCR, after which size selection and purification were performed. Paired-end sequencing of the libraries was performed with 100 bp reads on an Illumina HiSeq2000. Concerning the study's data processing: Raw data were processed with SOAPnuke, discarding reads with adapters, uncalled bases, mean Phred below 15, or no exact constant-primer or identifier match. COPE v1.2.5 was used to merge the high-quality paired reads, and each unique nucleotide sequence was defined as a clonotype. MiTCR v1.1 was used to align clonotypes to the IMGT TRBV, TRBD and TRBJ reference segments. Analysis was restricted to V-J combinations with a frequency above 0.0001, which covered 98% to 99.2% of repertoires. The TCS score was defined as F50 (clonal expansion) divided by E x V (chaos), with BLOSUM62-based TCRdist calculated between CDR3 peptides within each V-J. Welch's t-statistics and random forest reduced around 510 V-J features to 10 to 15, which were used in a naive Bayes classifier (R e1071). TCRdb itself trimmed the public reads at Q25 with fastp, ran MiXCR and retained productive beta chains. When rows share a CDR3 protein, they turn into one entry using the most common DNA and genes. TCRdb's processing, not the authors' own work, is the source of the V and J calls. The sample table records 500,000 or so distinct CDR3 sequences; roughly 15% of these occur just once. The leading ten clones occupy 25% to 30% of the sample.

The clonotype comes from a woman aged 25-40 years with Graves' ophthalmopathy. Sequenced material: blood. The chain links TRBV14 with TRBJ1-1; the D gene assignment is ambiguous. The CDR3 in this case is CASSQGGLMNTEAFF. The nucleotides read TGTGCCAGCAGCCAAGGAGGGTTAATGAACACTGAAGCTTTCTTT.